The 26 T cell receptor beta chains below were found in one sample sequenced in a study of blood T cell repertoires in COVID-19. Produced via immunoSEQ multiplex PCR; TCRdb's table is partial and in-frame only. The data show over 65,000 clones, 87% seen once. Input material: peripheral blood. All receptors come from a human donor in a cohort sampled during active COVID-19.

This chain joins TRBV12-3 or TRBV12-4 and TRBJ2-1; D remains unclear. This CDR3 has 13 amino acids. V was pared by 3 bases and J by 5 bases, with 8 bases between. The CDR3 loop reads CASSFGPDNEQFF. As DNA, the CDR3 is TGTGCCAGCAGTTTTGGGCCTGACAATGAGCAGTTCTTC.

This CDR3 is CATTDTGALYTF. The CDR3 nucleotides read TGTGCCACTACAGACACAGGGGCCCTCTACACCTTC. The J gene is TRBJ1-2, the V gene TRBV24-1; 7 bases agree with TRBD1. The V gene's germline CDR1 is KGHDR and CDR2 SFDVKD. The CDR3 length is 12 residues. The ends lost 10 bases at V and 10 bases at J; junction bases unmatched: 11.

This clone was detected only once. The chain couples TRBV4-1 to TRBJ2-7, with 11 bases that match TRBD2. With V trimmed by 6 bases and J by 5 bases, 9 bases remained unmatched. The CDR3 is made up of 15 amino acids. Germline CDR1 and CDR2: MGHRA and YSYEKL. The CDR3 DNA reads as TGCGCCAGCAGACACACACTAGCGGGAGAAAACGAGCAGTACTTC. It yields the protein CASRHTLAGENEQYF.

This clone was detected once. For the CDR3, the DNA is TGCGCCAGCAGCTTCGACTCGGGCTACACCTTC. It specifies CASSFDSGYTF. The V call is TRBV5-1, the J call TRBJ1-2; no firm D call. The CDR3 totals 11 residues. Trimming pared 2 bases from V and 8 bases from J, leaving 7 bases between. The V gene's germline CDR1 is SGHRS and CDR2 YFSETQ.

With regard to this clone: This sample includes further DNA sequences coding for the same CDR3. The V and J genes are TRBV3-1 (or the pseudogene TRBV3-2) and TRBJ1-5; D is possibly TRBD1 (5 bases). There are 15 residues in the CDR3. The germline V and J ends were trimmed by 0 bases and 4 bases, with 10 bases remaining between them. CDR1 and CDR2 from the germline V gene are LGHDT and YNNKEL (reference sequence). CDR3: CASSQDTTANQPQHF. The DNA of the CDR3 is TGTGCCAGCAGCCAAGATACGACAGCGAATCAGCCCCAGCATTTT.

The chain combines TRBV19 with TRBJ2-6, with D maybe TRBD2 (5 bases). The V end lost 3 bases, the J end lost 1 base, and 7 bases lay between the germline ends. Per the germline V gene, CDR1 is LNHDA and CDR2 is SQIVND (reference sequence). The CDR3 is made up of 15 amino acids. For the CDR3, the DNA is TGTGCCAGTAGTATCCGGGGATCTGGGGCCAACGTCCTGACTTTC. This sequence encodes CASSIRGSGANVLTF.

J is TRBJ2-6 and V is TRBV9; D possibly corresponds to TRBD2 (5 bases). The V and J ends lost 6 bases and 2 bases respectively, with 9 bases between them. The V gene's germline CDR1 is SGDLS and CDR2 YYNGEE. The CDR3 extends over 14 amino acids. CDR3 coding DNA: TGTGCCAGCACTAGCTACGCTGGGGCCAACGTCCTGACTTTC. The encoded protein is CASTSYAGANVLTF.

The CDR3 sequence: CASSYTATSLDSEAFF. The CDR3 DNA sequence: TGTGCCAGCAGTTACACGGCCACCTCTTTAGACTCTGAAGCTTTCTTT. The chain couples TRBV6-6 to TRBJ1-1; no clear D. This CDR3 contains 16 residues. V dropped 2 bases and J dropped 6 bases, with 19 bases sitting between them. Germline loops: CDR1 MNHNY, CDR2 SVGAGI (reference sequence).

The rearrangement links TRBV9 to TRBJ2-3, with D possibly matching TRBD2 (5 bases). Trimming removed 0 bases at V and 4 bases at J, with 12 bases between. Germline loops: CDR1 SGDLS, CDR2 YYNGEE. There are 15 residues in the CDR3. CDR3 amino acids: CASSVGESRADTQYF. As DNA, the CDR3 is TGTGCCAGCAGCGTAGGGGAGTCCCGAGCAGATACGCAGTATTTT.

The chain has TRBV9 and TRBJ2-1; TRBD2 aligns across 10 bases. This CDR3 has 16 amino acids. Germline CDR1 SGDLS, CDR2 YYNGEE. Trimming cost V 2 bases and J 0 bases; bases outside gene matches: 2. The DNA of the CDR3 is TGTGCCAGCAGCGTCGGACTAGCGGCCTCCTACAATGAGCAGTTCTTC. It yields the protein CASSVGLAASYNEQFF.

The rearrangement joins TRBV27 to TRBJ2-7; possibly TRBD2 for D (6 bases). Trimming pared 0 bases from V and 3 bases from J, leaving 9 bases between. This CDR3 has 14 residues. The germline V gene has CDR1 MNHEY and CDR2 SMNVEV (reference sequence). The CDR3 DNA reads as TGTGCCAGCAGTTTATCCCGCGGGGTCTACGAGCAGTACTTC. Residues: CASSLSRGVYEQYF.

The chain employs TRBV11-2 and TRBJ2-5, with 8 bases identical to TRBD2. V dropped 5 bases and J dropped 3; count of bases not matched to a gene: 8. Germline V gives CDR1 SGHAT, CDR2 FQNNGV. This CDR3 has 15 residues. The CDR3 is CASSPRLAPEETQYF. The CDR3 nucleotides read TGTGCCAGCAGCCCCCGACTAGCGCCCGAAGAGACCCAGTACTTC.

The chain combines TRBV2 with TRBJ2-7; D might be TRBD2 (5 bases). With 6 bases removed from V and 4 bases from J, the gap between germline ends came to 19 bases. Per germline, CDR1 SNHLY and CDR2 FYNNEI. This CDR3 contains 15 residues. The CDR3 nucleotides read TGTGCCAGCAGGACGGGCGTCGCGGGTTTTTACGAGCAGTACTTC. Its translation is CASRTGVAGFYEQYF.

The chain combines TRBV5-1 with TRBJ1-1; possibly TRBD1 for D (5 bases). Germline V CDR1 and CDR2: SGHRS, YFSETQ. The CDR3 has 13 residues. Trimming shortened V by 1 base and J by 4 bases, and 8 bases separated the two germline ends. CDR3 loop: CASSLQGPTEAFF. The CDR3 DNA reads as TGCGCCAGCAGCTTGCAGGGTCCCACTGAAGCTTTCTTT.

V gene TRBV3-1 (or the pseudogene TRBV3-2) combines with J gene TRBJ2-7, with D tentatively TRBD1 (6 bases). V gave up 10 bases and J gave up 5 bases, with 15 bases separating them. The CDR3 spans 12 residues. Looked up from germline, CDR1 is LGHDT and CDR2 is YNNKEL (reference sequence). CDR3 DNA sequence: TGTGCCATCTCGCATGGGGGCCACGAGCAGTACTTC. It is translated as CAISHGGHEQYF.

The chain links TRBV7-8 to TRBJ1-3; TRBD1 might be the D (6 bases). Germline CDR1 reads SGHVS; CDR2 reads FQNEAQ. V was clipped by 4 bases and J by 0 bases, with 10 bases between them. CDR3 length: 15 residues. CDR3 nucleotide sequence: TGTGCCAGCAGCTCAGGACAGAGCTCTGGAAACACCATATATTTT. Translating it yields CASSSGQSSGNTIYF.

The chain combines TRBV28 with TRBJ2-4; TRBD1 is a possible D gene (6 bases). Germline CDR1 is MDHEN and CDR2 is SYDVKM. V lost 8 bases, J lost 0 bases, and 17 bases lay in between. The length of the CDR3 is 16 residues. The CDR3 DNA is TGTGCCAGCGCCCCCGGGACAAGGGAAGCCAAAAACATTCAGTACTTC. Encoded protein: CASAPGTREAKNIQYF.

This chain's CDR3 is CASSPTGTHYNEQFF. The CDR3 nucleotides are TGTGCCAGCAGTCCGACCGGGACTCACTACAATGAGCAGTTCTTC. The chain carries TRBV28 and TRBJ2-1, with D possibly matching TRBD2 (6 bases). The CDR3 is 15 residues long. With 5 bases removed from V and 3 bases from J, the gap between germline ends came to 14 bases. Germline V CDR1 and CDR2: MDHEN, SYDVKM.

This CDR3 reads CASSLVGRGTNEKLFF. As DNA, the CDR3 is TGCGCCAGCAGCTTAGTGGGAAGAGGGACTAATGAAAAACTGTTTTTT. The genes are TRBV5-1 and TRBJ1-4; no definite D call. The CDR3 runs to 16 residues. V was pared by 2 bases and J by 2 bases, with 13 bases between. CDR1 is SGHRS and CDR2 is YFSETQ in the germline V gene.

The gene calls are TRBV6-6 and TRBJ2-7, with a tentative D call TRBD1 (6 bases). V shed 10 bases and J shed 7 bases, with 26 bases lying between them. The CDR3 is made up of 15 amino acids. Germline CDR1 is MNHNY and CDR2 is SVGAGI (reference sequence). CDR3 DNA sequence: TGTGCCACCGGACCCACCGGGACAAAATCCCGGGAGCAGTACTTC. Translation: CATGPTGTKSREQYF.

The chain is built from TRBV28 and TRBJ1-2; 12 nucleotides align to TRBD1. The CDR3 covers 15 residues. With V trimmed by 4 bases and J by 2 bases, 2 bases remained unmatched. The germline V gene encodes CDR1 MDHEN and CDR2 SYDVKM. CDR3 sequence: CASSSGTGGNYGYTF. The DNA of the CDR3 is TGTGCCAGCAGTTCCGGGACAGGGGGCAACTATGGCTACACCTTC.

V and J are TRBV24-1 and TRBJ2-1; 9 bases match TRBD1. The germline gives CDR1 KGHDR, CDR2 SFDVKD. The CDR3 covers 16 residues. V lost 4 bases and J lost 6; bases outside the gene matches: 9. CDR3 protein: CATSDRRDRAINEQFF. As DNA, the CDR3 is TGTGCCACCAGTGACCGAAGGGACAGGGCCATCAATGAGCAGTTCTTC.

The chain employs TRBV7-8 and TRBJ2-3; D remains unclear. V lost 1 base to trimming and J lost 8 bases, with 7 bases between them. The CDR3 sequence is 12 residues long. The V gene's germline CDR1 is SGHVS and CDR2 FQNEAQ. Here the CDR3 DNA reads TGTGCCAGCAGCTTAGAGACGGGTACGCAGTATTTT. As protein: CASSLETGTQYF.

The CDR3: CASSPVLLGDTDTQYF. The CDR3 coding sequence is TGTGCCAGCTCACCCGTACTCCTCGGGGACACAGATACGCAGTATTTT. The J gene is TRBJ2-3, the V gene TRBV18, with D possibly matching TRBD2 (5 bases). This CDR3 contains 16 residues. Germline CDR1 is KGHSH and CDR2 is LQKENI. The ends were cut back, 3 bases at V and 2 bases at J, with 15 bases in the middle.

The V call is TRBV27, the J call TRBJ2-7; 11 positions match TRBD1. V dropped 4 bases and J dropped 0; count of bases not matched to a gene: 2. Germline V gene sequence: CDR1 MNHEY, CDR2 SMNVEV (reference sequence). The CDR3 spans 15 residues. In DNA form, the CDR3 reads TGTGCCAGCAGTTGGGGGACAGGGGGCTCCTACGAGCAGTACTTC. This translates into CASSWGTGGSYEQYF.

The CDR3 sequence is CASSEKTSGRDNEQFF. In DNA, the CDR3 is TGTGCCAGCAGTGAAAAGACTAGCGGGAGGGACAATGAGCAGTTCTTC. This chain joins TRBV6-1 and TRBJ2-1; TRBD2 aligns across 14 bases. Germline CDR1 reads MNHNS; CDR2 reads SASEGT. The CDR3 consists of 16 residues. Trimming cost V 2 bases and J 5 bases; bases outside gene matches: 2.